One sample yielded the 18 T cell receptor beta chains listed below, sequenced in a study of T cell changes during pregnancy in multiple sclerosis. Data came from immunoSEQ multiplex PCR; TCRdb stores just in-frame clones and leaves some out. The sample lists about 17,000 clones; roughly 88% were seen once. The sequencing here drew on CD8+ T cells from peripheral blood mononuclear cells, taken after pregnancy. The receptors come from a female donor in good health, enrolled as a control in a pregnancy study.

This clone was found once. J is TRBJ1-4 and V is TRBV21-1; TRBD1, the D gene given by the table, was not confirmed from the DNA. TRBV21-1 represents a pseudogene. CDR3 length equals 14 residues. This CDR3 reads CASTGQSTNEKLFF. The DNA of the CDR3 is TGTGCCAGCACGGGACAGTCAACTAATGAAAAACTGTTTTTT.

CDR3: CASSLGQSGQPQHF. The CDR3 nucleotides read TGTGCCAGCAGCTTGGGTCAATCGGGGCAGCCCCAGCATTTT. The J gene is TRBJ1-5, the V gene TRBV5-6; D gene uncertain. The CDR3 is 14 residues long. Germline CDR1 and CDR2: SGHDT and YYEEEE. Deletions cut 0 bases from V and 7 bases from J, with 11 bases between. Full variable domain (outside the CDR3, taken from reference TRBV5-6 and TRBJ1-5): DAGVTQSPTHLIKTRGQQVTLRCSPKSGHDTVSWYQQALGQGPQFIFQYYEEEERQRGNFPDRFSGHQFPNYSSELNVNALLLGDSALYLCASSLGQSGQPQHFGDGTRLSIL.

The chain combines TRBV12-5 with TRBJ1-5, with 7 bases fitting TRBD1. V was clipped by 0 bases and J by 5 bases; unmatched bases: 4. The CDR3 totals 15 residues. Germline CDR1 is LGHNT and CDR2 is FRNRAP. The CDR3 loop reads CASGLVDRFYQPQHF. DNA for the CDR3: TGTGCTAGTGGTTTGGTGGACAGGTTCTATCAGCCCCAGCATTTT.

The V gene is TRBV27, the J gene TRBJ2-5; 10 bases are shared with TRBD2. The CDR3 covers 16 residues. V lost 0 bases, J lost 3 bases, and 4 bases stayed unmatched. In germline, CDR1 is MNHEY, CDR2 SMNVEV (reference sequence). The CDR3 DNA sequence: TGTGCCAGCAGTTTATCGTGGCTAGCGGGAGAAGAGACCCAGTACTTC. Translation: CASSLSWLAGEETQYF.

The chain couples TRBV2 to TRBJ1-5, with 7 bases aligning to TRBD1. CDR3 length: 18 residues. Germline V gene sequence: CDR1 SNHLY, CDR2 FYNNEI. With V trimmed by 6 bases and J by 0 bases, 14 bases remained unmatched. The CDR3 DNA reads as TGTGCCAGCAGCGCCGCCGGGACAGACAATTATAGCAATCAGCCCCAGCATTTT. Residues: CASSAAGTDNYSNQPQHF.

The chain uses TRBV7-9 and TRBJ2-1; the match to TRBD1 covers 9 bases. The V gene's germline CDR1 is SEHNR and CDR2 FQNEAQ (reference sequence). V was clipped by 1 base and J by 5 bases; unmatched bases: 0. The CDR3 loop spans 14 amino acids. The CDR3 region is CASSLGTGDNEQFF. As DNA, the CDR3 is TGTGCCAGCAGCTTAGGGACAGGGGACAATGAGCAGTTCTTC.

This chain links TRBV10-1 with TRBJ1-1; possibly TRBD1 for D (5 bases). Trimming removed 2 bases from V and 2 bases from J, with 12 bases in between. Germline-derived CDR1 and CDR2 are WNHNN and SYGVQD (reference sequence). This CDR3 is 15 amino acids long. The DNA for the CDR3 is TGCGCCAGCAGTGAGCAACGACAGACAAACACTGAAGCTTTCTTT. This translates into CASSEQRQTNTEAFF.

The chain links TRBV7-3 to TRBJ1-1; D might be TRBD1 (5 bases). Trimming pared 5 bases from V and 6 bases from J, leaving 16 bases between. This CDR3 spans 14 amino acids. Germline V gene sequence: CDR1 SGHTA, CDR2 FQGTGA. The CDR3 DNA reads TGTGCCAGCAGCCCCCTGGGGGGGAGCGCTGAAGCTTTCTTT. Translating gives CASSPLGGSAEAFF.

The rearrangement links TRBV19 to TRBJ1-2; D call uncertain. Germline V lookup: CDR1 LNHDA, CDR2 SQIVND (reference sequence). Trimming took 8 bases from V and 0 from J, leaving 13 bases between them. The CDR3 consists of 14 residues. The CDR3 region has the DNA TGTGCCAGTGGGCGTGGGCCGGCTAACTATGGCTACACCTTC. It is translated as CASGRGPANYGYTF. Looking up the rest from reference TRBV19 and TRBJ1-2 gives the full variable domain: DGGITQSPKYLFRKEGQNVTLSCEQNLNHDAMYWYRQDPGQGLRLIYYSQIVNDFQKGDIAEGYSVSREKKESFPLTVTSAQKNPTAFYLCASGRGPANYGYTFGSGTRLTVV.

The genes are TRBV27 and TRBJ2-5, with D possibly being TRBD2 (6 bases). CDR1 MNHEY and CDR2 SMNVEV come from the germline V gene (reference sequence). The CDR3 has 15 residues. V dropped 4 bases and J dropped 1 base, with 13 bases sitting between them. In DNA, the CDR3 is TGTGCCAGCAGTTCCACCGTGGGGGGCCAAGAGACCCAGTACTTC. Protein: CASSSTVGGQETQYF.

The V call is TRBV29-1, the J call TRBJ1-2; 7 nucleotides match TRBD1. This CDR3 contains 15 residues. The V and J ends lost 2 bases and 4 bases, in that order; junction bases with no gene match: 10. Germline assignment: CDR1 SQVTM and CDR2 ANQGSEA. The CDR3 loop reads CSVELGQGGGYGYTF. The DNA for the CDR3 is TGCAGCGTTGAACTGGGCCAGGGGGGAGGCTATGGCTACACCTTC.

The chain uses TRBV4-1 and TRBJ2-3, with 9 positions matching TRBD1. The V gene end was trimmed by 3 bases and the J gene end by 1 base; junction bases not matched to a gene: 8. The CDR3 runs 17 residues. The germline gives CDR1 MGHRA, CDR2 YSYEKL. CDR3 residues: CASSHPPGQGGTDTQYF. As DNA, the CDR3 is TGCGCCAGCAGCCACCCCCCGGGACAGGGAGGCACAGATACGCAGTATTTT.

The V call is TRBV5-4, the J call TRBJ2-1, with TRBD2 matching over 11 bases. Germline trimming cut 4 bases from V and 8 bases from J; bases unmatched to any gene: 8. Germline assignment: CDR1 SGHNT and CDR2 YYREEE (reference sequence). CDR3 length: 15 amino acids. CDR3 protein: CASSIVAGGGDEQFF. CDR3 coding DNA: TGTGCCAGCAGCATTGTAGCGGGAGGGGGCGATGAGCAGTTCTTC.

The chain carries TRBV15 and TRBJ2-1; 8 positions match TRBD2. CDR3 length: 15 amino acids. CDR1 is LNHNV and CDR2 is YYDKDF in the germline V gene (reference sequence). The J segment lost 6 bases and the V segment lost 5 bases, leaving 9 bases of the junction unmatched. The CDR3 spells CATSAATGTSNEQFF. As DNA, the CDR3 is TGTGCCACCAGCGCTGCAACCGGGACTAGCAATGAGCAGTTCTTC. The full variable domain, with the rest looked up from reference TRBV15 and TRBJ2-1, is DAMVIQNPRYQVTQFGKPVTLSCSQTLNHNVMYWYQQKSSQAPKLLFHYYDKDFNNEADTPDNFQSRRPNTSFCFLDIRSPGLGDTAMYLCATSAATGTSNEQFFGPGTRLTVL.

The chain employs TRBV14 and TRBJ2-3; no clear D. Deletions cut 4 bases from V and 2 bases from J, with 16 bases between. Germline-derived CDR1 and CDR2 are SGHDN and FVKESK. CDR3 length: 16 amino acids. The CDR3 DNA follows: TGTGCCAGCAGCCTAGGAGTTTATCCCCACACAGATACGCAGTATTTT. It yields the protein CASSLGVYPHTDTQYF.

The chain carries TRBV7-9 and TRBJ2-7, with a tentative D call TRBD1 (7 bases). The CDR3 has 16 residues. The germline V gene encodes CDR1 SEHNR and CDR2 FQNEAQ (reference sequence). V gave up 2 bases and J gave up 6 bases, with 20 bases separating them. CDR3 loop: CASSLTLQGRLREQYF. CDR3 nucleotides: TGTGCCAGCAGCTTAACTCTACAGGGGAGGCTGCGCGAGCAGTACTTC.

The chain recombines TRBV7-6 with TRBJ1-2; 7 bases align to TRBD1. The V and J ends lost 1 base and 0 bases, in that order; junction bases with no gene match: 2. The CDR3 sequence is 15 residues long. Germline V gene data show CDR1 as SGHVS and CDR2 as FNYEAQ. The CDR3 sequence is CASSLEGAPNYGYTF. The CDR3 region has the DNA TGTGCCAGCAGCTTAGAGGGGGCCCCTAACTATGGCTACACCTTC.

The chain recombines TRBV27 with TRBJ1-1, with D perhaps TRBD1 (5 bases). Germline lookup yields CDR1 MNHEY and CDR2 SMNVEV (reference sequence). CDR3 length: 15 residues. Trimming pared 3 bases from V and 8 bases from J, leaving 19 bases between. This CDR3 reads CASSLTGTTGREAFF. CDR3 sequence (DNA): TGTGCCAGCAGTTTGACTGGGACCACCGGGAGGGAAGCTTTCTTT.